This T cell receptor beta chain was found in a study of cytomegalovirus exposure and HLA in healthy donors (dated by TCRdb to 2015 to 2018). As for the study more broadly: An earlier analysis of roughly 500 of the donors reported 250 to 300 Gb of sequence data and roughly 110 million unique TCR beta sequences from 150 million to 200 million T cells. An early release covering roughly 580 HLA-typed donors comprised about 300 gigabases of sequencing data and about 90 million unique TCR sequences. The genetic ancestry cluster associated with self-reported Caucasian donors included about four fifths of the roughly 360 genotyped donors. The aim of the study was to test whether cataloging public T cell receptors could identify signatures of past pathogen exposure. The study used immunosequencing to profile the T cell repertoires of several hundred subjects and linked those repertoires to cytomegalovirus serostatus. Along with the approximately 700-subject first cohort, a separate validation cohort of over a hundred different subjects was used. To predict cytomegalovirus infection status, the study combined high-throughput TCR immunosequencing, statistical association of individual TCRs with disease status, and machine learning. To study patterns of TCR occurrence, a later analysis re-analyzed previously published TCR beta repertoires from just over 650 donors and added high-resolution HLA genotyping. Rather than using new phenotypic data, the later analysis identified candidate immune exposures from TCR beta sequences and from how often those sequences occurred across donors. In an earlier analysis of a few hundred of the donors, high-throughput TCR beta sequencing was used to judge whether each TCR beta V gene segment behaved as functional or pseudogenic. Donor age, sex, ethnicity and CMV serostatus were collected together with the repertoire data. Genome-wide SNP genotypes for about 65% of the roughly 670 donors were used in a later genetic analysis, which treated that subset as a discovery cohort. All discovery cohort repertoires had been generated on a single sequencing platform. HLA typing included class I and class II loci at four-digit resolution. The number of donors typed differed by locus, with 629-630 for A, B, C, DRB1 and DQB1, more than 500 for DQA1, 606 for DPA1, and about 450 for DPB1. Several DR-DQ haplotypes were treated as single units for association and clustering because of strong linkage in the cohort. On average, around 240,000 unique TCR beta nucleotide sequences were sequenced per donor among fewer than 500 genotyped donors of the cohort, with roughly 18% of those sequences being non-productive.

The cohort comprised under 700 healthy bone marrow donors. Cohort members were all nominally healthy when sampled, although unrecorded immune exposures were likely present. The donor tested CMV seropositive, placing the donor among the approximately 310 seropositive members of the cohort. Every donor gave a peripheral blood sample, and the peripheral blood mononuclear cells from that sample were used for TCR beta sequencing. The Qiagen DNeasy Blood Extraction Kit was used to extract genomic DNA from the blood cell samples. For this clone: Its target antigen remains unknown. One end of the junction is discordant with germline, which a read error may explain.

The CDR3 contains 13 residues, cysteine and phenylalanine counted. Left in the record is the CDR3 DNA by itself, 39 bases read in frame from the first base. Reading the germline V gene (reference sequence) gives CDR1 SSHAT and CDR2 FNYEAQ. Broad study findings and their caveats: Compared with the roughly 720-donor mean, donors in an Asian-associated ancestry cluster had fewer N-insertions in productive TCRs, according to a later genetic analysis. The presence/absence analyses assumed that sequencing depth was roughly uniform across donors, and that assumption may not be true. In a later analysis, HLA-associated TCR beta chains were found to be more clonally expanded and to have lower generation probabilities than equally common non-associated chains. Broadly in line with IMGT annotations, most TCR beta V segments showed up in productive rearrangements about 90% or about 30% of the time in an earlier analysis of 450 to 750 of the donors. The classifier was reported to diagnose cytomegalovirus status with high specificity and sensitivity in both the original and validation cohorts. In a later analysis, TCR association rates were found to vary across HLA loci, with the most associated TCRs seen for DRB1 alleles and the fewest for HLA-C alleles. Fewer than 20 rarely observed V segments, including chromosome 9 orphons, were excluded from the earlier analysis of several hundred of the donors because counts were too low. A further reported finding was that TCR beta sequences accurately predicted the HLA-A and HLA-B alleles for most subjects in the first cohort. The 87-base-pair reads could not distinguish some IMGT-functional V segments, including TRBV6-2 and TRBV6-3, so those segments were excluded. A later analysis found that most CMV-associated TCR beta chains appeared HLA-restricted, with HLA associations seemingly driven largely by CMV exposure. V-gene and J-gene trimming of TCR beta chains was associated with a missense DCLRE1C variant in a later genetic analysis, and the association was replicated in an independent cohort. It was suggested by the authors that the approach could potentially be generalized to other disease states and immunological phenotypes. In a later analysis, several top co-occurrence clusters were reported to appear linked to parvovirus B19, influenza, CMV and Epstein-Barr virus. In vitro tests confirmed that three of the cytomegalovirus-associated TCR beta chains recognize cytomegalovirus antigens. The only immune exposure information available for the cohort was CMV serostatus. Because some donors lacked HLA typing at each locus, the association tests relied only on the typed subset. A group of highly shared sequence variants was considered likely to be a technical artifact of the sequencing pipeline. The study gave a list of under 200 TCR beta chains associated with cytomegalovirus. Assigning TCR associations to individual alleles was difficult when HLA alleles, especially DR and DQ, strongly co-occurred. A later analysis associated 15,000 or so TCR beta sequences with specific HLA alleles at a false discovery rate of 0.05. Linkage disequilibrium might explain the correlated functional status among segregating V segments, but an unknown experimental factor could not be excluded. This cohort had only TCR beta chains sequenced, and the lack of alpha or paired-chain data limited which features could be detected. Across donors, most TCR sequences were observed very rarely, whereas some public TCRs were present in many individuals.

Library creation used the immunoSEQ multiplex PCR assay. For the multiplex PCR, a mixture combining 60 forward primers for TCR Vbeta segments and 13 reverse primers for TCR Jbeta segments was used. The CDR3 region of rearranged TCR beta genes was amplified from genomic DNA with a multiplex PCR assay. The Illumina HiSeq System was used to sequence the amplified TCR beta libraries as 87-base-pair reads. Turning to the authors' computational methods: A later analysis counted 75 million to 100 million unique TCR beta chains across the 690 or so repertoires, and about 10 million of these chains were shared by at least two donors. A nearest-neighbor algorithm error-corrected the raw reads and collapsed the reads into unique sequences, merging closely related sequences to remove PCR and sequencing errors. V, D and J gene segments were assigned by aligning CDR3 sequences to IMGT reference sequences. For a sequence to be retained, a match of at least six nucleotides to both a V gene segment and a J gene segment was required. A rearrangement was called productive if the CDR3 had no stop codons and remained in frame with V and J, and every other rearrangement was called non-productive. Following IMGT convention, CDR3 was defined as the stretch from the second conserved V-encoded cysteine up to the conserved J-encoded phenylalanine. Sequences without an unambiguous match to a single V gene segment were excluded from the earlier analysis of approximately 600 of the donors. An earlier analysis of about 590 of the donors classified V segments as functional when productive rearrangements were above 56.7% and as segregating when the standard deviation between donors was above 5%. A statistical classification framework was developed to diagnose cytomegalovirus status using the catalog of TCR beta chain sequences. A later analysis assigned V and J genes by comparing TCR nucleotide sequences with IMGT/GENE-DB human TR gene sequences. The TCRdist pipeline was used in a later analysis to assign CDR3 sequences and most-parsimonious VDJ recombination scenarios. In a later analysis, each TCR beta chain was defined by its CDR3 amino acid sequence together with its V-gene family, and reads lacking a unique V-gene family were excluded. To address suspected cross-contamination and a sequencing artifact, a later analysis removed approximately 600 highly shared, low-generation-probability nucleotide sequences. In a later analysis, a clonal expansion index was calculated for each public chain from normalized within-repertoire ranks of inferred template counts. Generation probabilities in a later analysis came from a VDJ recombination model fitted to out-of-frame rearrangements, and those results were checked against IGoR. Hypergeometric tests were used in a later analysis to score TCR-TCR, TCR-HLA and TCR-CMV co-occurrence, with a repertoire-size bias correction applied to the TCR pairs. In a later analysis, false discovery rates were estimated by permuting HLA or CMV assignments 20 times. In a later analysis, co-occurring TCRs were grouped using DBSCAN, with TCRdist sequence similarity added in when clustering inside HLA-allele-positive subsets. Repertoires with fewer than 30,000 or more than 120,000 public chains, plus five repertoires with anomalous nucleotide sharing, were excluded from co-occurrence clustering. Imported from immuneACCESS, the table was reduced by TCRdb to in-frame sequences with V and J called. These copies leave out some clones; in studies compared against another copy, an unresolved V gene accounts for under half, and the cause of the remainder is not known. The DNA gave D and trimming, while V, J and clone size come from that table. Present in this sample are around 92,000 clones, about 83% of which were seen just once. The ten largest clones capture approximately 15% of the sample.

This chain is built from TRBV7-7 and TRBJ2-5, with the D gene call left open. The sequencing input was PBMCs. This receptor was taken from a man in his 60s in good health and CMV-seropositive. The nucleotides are TGTGCTAGCAGCCCTCGGGTGCAAGAGACCCAGTACTTC. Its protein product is CASSPRVQETQYF.